These 30 T cell receptor beta chains were sequenced from one sample in a study of cytomegalovirus exposure and HLA in healthy donors. Data came from immunoSEQ multiplex PCR; TCRdb stores just in-frame clones and leaves some out. This sample yields 150,000 to 200,000 clones, of which more than 70% are seen a single time; 10% belongs to the top ten. The sequencing input was PBMCs. These receptors originate from a young man in good health and CMV-seropositive.

This chain connects TRBV28 to TRBJ1-1; TRBD1 is a possible D gene (5 bases). The CDR3 spans 13 residues. Trimming left V 10 bases short and J 10 bases short, with 22 bases between. The germline V gene encodes CDR1 MDHEN and CDR2 SYDVKM. In DNA, the CDR3 is TGTGCCATCGTAAATCGAGGGACTTCCATAGCTTTCTTT. It codes for CAIVNRGTSIAFF.

This clone was detected only a few times. DNA for the CDR3: TGTGCCAGCAGCCGGGGGGGCGGCTACGAGCAGTACTTC. It yields the protein CASSRGGGYEQYF. The chain carries TRBV7-3 and TRBJ2-7, with 8 bases aligning to TRBD2. Per the germline V gene, CDR1 is SGHTA and CDR2 is FQGTGA. The CDR3 has 13 residues. Trimming cost V 5 bases and J 3 bases; bases outside gene matches: 3. Full variable domain (rest looked up from reference TRBV7-3 and TRBJ2-7): GAGVSQTPSNKVTEKGKYVELRCDPISGHTALYWYRQSLGQGPEFLIYFQGTGAADDSGLPNDRFFAVRPEGSVSTLKIQRTERGDSAVYLCASSRGGGYEQYFGPGTRLTVT.

This clone was seen more than once but under ten times. The chain is built from TRBV7-9 and TRBJ2-5, with D maybe TRBD2 (5 bases). CDR1 is SEHNR, CDR2 FQNEAQ, per germline (reference sequence). The V end was cut by 9 bases, the J end by 12 bases, with 17 bases between. This CDR3 is 11 amino acids long. The CDR3 nucleotides read TGTGCCAGTACTTATCGAGGGCCCAAGTACTTC. This codes for CASTYRGPKYF.

V and J are TRBV13 and TRBJ2-1, with 9 bases lining up with TRBD1. The CDR3 has 19 amino acids. Germline V CDR1 and CDR2: PRHDT, FYEKMQ (reference sequence). J lost 3 bases, V lost 4 bases, and 16 bases had no gene match. CDR3 DNA: TGTGCCAGCAGCTCCCGACGGCACAGGACAGGGGTCAACTACAATGAGCAGTTCTTC. It yields the protein CASSSRRHRTGVNYNEQFF.

This clone appeared once. The chain links TRBV28 to TRBJ2-3, with 8 bases lining up with TRBD2. V trimming: 7 bases; J trimming: 3 bases; junction bases outside the gene matches: 6. The length of the CDR3 is 14 residues. Per germline, CDR1 MDHEN and CDR2 SYDVKM. The CDR3 protein is CASTVLADTDTQYF. Here the CDR3 DNA reads TGTGCCAGCACGGTACTAGCGGATACAGATACGCAGTATTTT. Variable domain in full (rest from reference TRBV28 and TRBJ2-3): DVKVTQSSRYLVKRTGEKVFLECVQDMDHENMFWYRQDPGLGLRLIYFSYDVKMKEKGDIPEGYSVSREKKERFSLILESASTNQTSMYLCASTVLADTDTQYFGPGTRLTVL.

This chain uses TRBV4-2 with TRBJ1-2, with D possibly being TRBD1 (5 bases). From germline, CDR1 is LGHNA and CDR2 YNFKEQ. This CDR3 spans 17 amino acids. V lost 0 bases and J 0 bases, leaving 14 bases between the germline ends. CDR3 sequence (DNA): TGTGCCAGCAGCCAAGATCTGGGACTGCGGGCTAACTATGGCTACACCTTC. Protein sequence: CASSQDLGLRANYGYTF.

A single count supports this clone. V and J are TRBV27 and TRBJ1-4; possibly TRBD1 for D (5 bases). Germline V gene data show CDR1 as MNHEY and CDR2 as SMNVEV (reference sequence). The length of the CDR3 is 14 residues. V was trimmed by 7 bases and J by 10 bases, leaving 19 bases between them. The CDR3 loop reads CASTTLRTGGKLFF. Written as DNA, the CDR3 is TGTGCCAGCACTACCCTCCGGACGGGGGGAAAACTGTTTTTT. The complete variable domain, with remaining parts taken from reference TRBV27 and TRBJ1-4, reads EAQVTQNPRYLITVTGKKLTVTCSQNMNHEYMSWYRQDPGLGLRQIYYSMNVEVTDKGDVPEGYKVSRKEKRNFPLILESPSPNQTSLYFCASTTLRTGGKLFFGSGTQLSVL.

This chain links TRBV30 with TRBJ1-1; the D gene is possibly TRBD1 (5 bases). The V end was cut by 2 bases, the J end by 0 bases, with 10 bases between. Germline loops: CDR1 GTSNPN, CDR2 SVGIG (reference sequence). CDR3 length: 14 amino acids. The CDR3 bases are TGTGCCTGGAGTAACGGGGGGGTGAACACTGAAGCTTTCTTT. It yields the protein CAWSNGGVNTEAFF.

The chain links TRBV13 to TRBJ2-7; 9 bases match TRBD1. The J segment lost 1 base and the V segment lost 2 bases, leaving 3 bases of the junction unmatched. CDR3 size: 15 residues. The germline V gene encodes CDR1 PRHDT and CDR2 FYEKMQ (reference sequence). The CDR3 is CASSLWTGESYEQYF. The CDR3 DNA sequence: TGTGCCAGCAGCTTATGGACAGGGGAATCCTACGAGCAGTACTTC.

The table lists this clone with a count of one. This sequence joins TRBV11-2 and TRBJ1-2; 8 bases are a match to TRBD1. The CDR3 loop spans 16 amino acids. J gave up 8 bases and V 5 bases, and 16 bases lay outside the gene matches. CDR1 and CDR2 (germline): SGHAT, FQNNGV. The CDR3 coding sequence is TGTGCCAGCAGCCCCGGACAGGGTGGGGTGGATAGAGGCTACACCTTC. Protein product: CASSPGQGGVDRGYTF.

This chain joins TRBV19 and TRBJ1-6; maybe TRBD1 (6 bases). CDR1 and CDR2 from the germline V gene are LNHDA and SQIVND (reference sequence). V shed 3 bases and J shed 0 bases, with 12 bases lying between them. The CDR3 covers 17 residues. The CDR3 DNA sequence: TGTGCCAGTAGTATCCGGACAGCTAGCTCCTATAATTCACCCCTCCACTTT. Translated, it gives CASSIRTASSYNSPLHF. The full variable domain, with the rest looked up from reference TRBV19 and TRBJ1-6, is DGGITQSPKYLFRKEGQNVTLSCEQNLNHDAMYWYRQDPGQGLRLIYYSQIVNDFQKGDIAEGYSVSREKKESFPLTVTSAQKNPTAFYLCASSIRTASSYNSPLHFGNGTRLTVT.

The chain is built from TRBV11-2 and TRBJ2-5; D may be TRBD2 (6 bases). The CDR3 is made up of 14 amino acids. V was clipped by 7 bases and J by 5 bases, with 17 bases between them. Per germline, CDR1 SGHAT and CDR2 FQNNGV. The CDR3 loop is CASIRKEGRETQYF. CDR3 nucleotides: TGTGCCAGCATCCGAAAGGAGGGGCGCGAGACCCAGTACTTC.

The gene calls are TRBV2 and TRBJ1-2, with 7 positions matching TRBD1. The CDR3 has 14 amino acids. Per germline, CDR1 SNHLY and CDR2 FYNNEI. Germline trimming cut 3 bases from V and 3 bases from J; bases unmatched to any gene: 4. CDR3 protein: CASSDQGVYYGYTF. As DNA, the CDR3 is TGTGCCAGCAGTGATCAGGGGGTGTACTATGGCTACACCTTC.

V usage is TRBV5-1 and J usage is TRBJ2-3; TRBD1 agrees at 9 bases. The CDR3 contains 16 residues. Germline values: CDR1 SGHRS, CDR2 YFSETQ. Germline trimming cut 0 bases from V and 1 base from J; bases unmatched to any gene: 3. In nucleotides, the CDR3 is TGCGCCAGCAGCTTGGGGGACAGGGTAGGCACAGATACGCAGTATTTT. Protein: CASSLGDRVGTDTQYF.

CDR3 loop: CATSRGQGESETQYF. The DNA for the CDR3 is TGTGCCACCAGCAGAGGACAGGGGGAATCGGAGACCCAGTACTTC. This chain connects TRBV15 to TRBJ2-5; TRBD1 matches 9 bases. In germline, CDR1 is LNHNV, CDR2 YYDKDF (reference sequence). The V and J ends lost 1 base and 5 bases, in that order; junction bases with no gene match: 5. There are 15 residues in the CDR3.

The chain links TRBV2 to TRBJ2-1; D not resolved. The V end lost 0 bases, the J end lost 5 bases, and 8 bases lay between the germline ends. The CDR3 runs to 14 residues. The V gene's germline CDR1 is SNHLY and CDR2 FYNNEI. CDR3 nucleotides: TGTGCCAGCAGTGAAGCGCTTAGCAACAATGAGCAGTTCTTC. It is translated as CASSEALSNNEQFF.

The chain combines TRBV11-2 with TRBJ2-5, with a weak D call TRBD1 (6 bases). The DNA end favors TRBJ2-7, so the J call may be wrong. CDR1 and CDR2 (germline): SGHAT, FQNNGV. This CDR3 has 16 residues. CDR3 nucleotides: TGTGCCAGCAGTTACCAGGGGAGTACAAGCTCCTACGAGCAGTACTTC. Its translation: CASSYQGSTSSYEQYF.

This rearrangement joins TRBV6-5 to TRBJ1-1; maybe TRBD1 (5 bases). Germline V gene lookup returns CDR1 MNHEY and CDR2 SVGAGI. The germline V and J ends were trimmed by 6 bases and 3 bases, with 14 bases remaining between them. The CDR3 has 14 amino acids. The CDR3, as DNA: TGTGCCAGCAGGCCCGACAGTGGGGACACTGAAGCTTTCTTT. Translated: CASRPDSGDTEAFF.

The gene calls are TRBV9 and TRBJ1-1; 7 positions agree with TRBD1. This CDR3 spans 14 amino acids. The J segment lost 6 bases and the V segment lost 5 bases, leaving 10 bases of the junction unmatched. Germline V gives CDR1 SGDLS, CDR2 YYNGEE. CDR3 in amino acids: CASSAPGGLAEAFF. The CDR3 bases are TGTGCCAGCAGTGCACCAGGGGGTCTAGCTGAAGCTTTCTTT.

J is TRBJ2-3 and V is TRBV4-3; possible D gene TRBD1, 5 bases. There are 18 residues in the CDR3. The germline V and J ends were trimmed by 0 bases and 2 bases, with 18 bases remaining between them. Germline-derived CDR1 and CDR2 are LGHNA and YSLEER. In DNA form, the CDR3 reads TGCGCCAGCAGCCAAGAAGGGTGGGGCTCGAAATCCACAGATACGCAGTATTTT. Translating it yields CASSQEGWGSKSTDTQYF.

DNA of the CDR3: TGTGCCAGCAGCTTGGAAGGACAGGGCGTTGGAGCTTTCTTT. The encoded protein is CASSLEGQGVGAFF. V gene TRBV5-5 combines with J gene TRBJ1-1, with 8 bases lining up with TRBD1. After removal of 0 bases from V and 10 bases from J, the junction contained 8 bases not matched to a gene. CDR1 is SGHKS, CDR2 YYEKEE, per germline (reference sequence). The CDR3 is 14 residues long.

This rearrangement joins TRBV6-4 to TRBJ2-1, with D uncertain. CDR1 is MRHNA and CDR2 is SNTAGT in the germline V gene. V was cut by 8 bases and J by 0 bases, with 14 bases left in between. The CDR3 length is 15 residues. The CDR3 region is CASRYDSSSYNEQFF. Here the CDR3 DNA reads TGTGCCAGCCGCTATGATTCTAGCTCCTACAATGAGCAGTTCTTC.

This sequence joins TRBV6-6 and TRBJ1-1; D possibly corresponds to TRBD1 (6 bases). Germline V gene data show CDR1 as MNHNY and CDR2 as SVGAGI (reference sequence). The CDR3 is made up of 15 amino acids. Trimming took 6 bases from V and 1 from J, leaving 15 bases between them. DNA for the CDR3: TGTGCCAGCAGCCCGGGACACAGCTCGAACACTGAAGCTTTCTTT. It codes for CASSPGHSSNTEAFF.

The chain has TRBV29-1 and TRBJ2-7; TRBD1 aligns across 11 bases. The germline gives CDR1 SQVTM, CDR2 ANQGSEA. The CDR3 sequence is 15 residues long. The J segment lost 5 bases and the V segment lost 6 bases, leaving 12 bases of the junction unmatched. CDR3 amino acids: CSVQRGTGGSNEQYF. CDR3 bases: TGCAGCGTCCAAAGAGGGACAGGGGGAAGCAACGAGCAGTACTTC.

This clone has a single count. This sequence joins TRBV6-1 and TRBJ2-5; D remains ambiguous. The CDR3 runs 16 residues. In germline, CDR1 is MNHNS, CDR2 SASEGT. Trimming took 1 base from V and 2 from J, leaving 14 bases between them. In DNA form, the CDR3 reads TGTGCCAGCAGTGAAGTAATAGTTTTCGCACAAGAGACCCAGTACTTC. Protein product: CASSEVIVFAQETQYF.

CDR3 in amino acids: CASSSHGTGRETQYF. CDR3 DNA: TGTGCCAGCAGCTCCCATGGGACAGGGCGCGAGACCCAGTACTTC. The chain carries TRBV7-2 and TRBJ2-5, with 9 nucleotides matching TRBD1. The V gene end was trimmed by 4 bases and the J gene end by 5 bases; junction bases not matched to a gene: 8. Germline V gives CDR1 SGHTA, CDR2 FQGNSA. The CDR3 is 15 amino acids.

There are a few counts of this clone. The chain carries TRBV6-1 and TRBJ2-1; 7 bases are a match to TRBD2. The CDR3 is made up of 15 amino acids. The V segment lost 6 bases and the J segment 2 bases; nucleotides outside the gene matches: 7. Germline V gene lookup returns CDR1 MNHNS and CDR2 SASEGT. The DNA of the CDR3 is TGTGCCAGCAGCAAGCGGGAAGTCGCCTACAATGAGCAGTTCTTC. It specifies CASSKREVAYNEQFF.

This chain joins TRBV28 and TRBJ2-2; D not certain. Germline loops: CDR1 MDHEN, CDR2 SYDVKM. V lost 6 bases to trimming and J lost 2 bases, with 13 bases between them. The CDR3 has 15 residues. CDR3 bases: TGTGCCAGCAGGCAAACTCAGGTTAACACCGGGGAGCTGTTTTTT. Protein: CASRQTQVNTGELFF. Filled out from reference TRBV28 and TRBJ2-2, the complete variable domain reads DVKVTQSSRYLVKRTGEKVFLECVQDMDHENMFWYRQDPGLGLRLIYFSYDVKMKEKGDIPEGYSVSREKKERFSLILESASTNQTSMYLCASRQTQVNTGELFFGEGSRLTVL.

This chain links TRBV13 with TRBJ2-2; 8 bases match TRBD1. V shed 5 bases and J 6 bases; nucleotides not matched to a gene: 14. CDR1 and CDR2 (germline): PRHDT, FYEKMQ (reference sequence). The CDR3 runs to 17 residues. This CDR3 is CASSIQTGVFYSGELFF. The DNA for the CDR3 is TGTGCCAGCAGCATCCAGACAGGGGTCTTTTATTCCGGGGAGCTGTTTTTT.

The chain combines TRBV2 with TRBJ2-1; TRBD2 matches 7 bases. CDR1 is SNHLY, CDR2 FYNNEI, per germline. The CDR3 has 16 residues. Germline trimming cut 4 bases from V and 2 bases from J; bases unmatched to any gene: 8. The CDR3 DNA reads TGTGCCAGCAGTGGATACGGGAGGCTCGCCTACAATGAGCAGTTCTTC. Its translation is CASSGYGRLAYNEQFF.